This T cell receptor (beta chain) is from a study of cytomegalovirus exposure and HLA in healthy donors. 60 Vbeta and 13 Jbeta primers were used in PCR. The method was immunoSEQ multiplex PCR; TCRdb's version includes in-frame clones alone and lacks a portion of them. The data contain about 160,000 clones, roughly 80% of them seen just once; the ten biggest clones take up roughly 1.4%. The origin of this receptor is a man between 18 and 35 years old in good health and CMV-seronegative. Sequencing was carried out using PBMCs.

The CDR3 DNA follows: TGTGCCAGCTCATCAGTTGGGGGCAGTGGCGGAGCCGAGAGATATGGCTACACCTTC. Translating it yields CASSSVGGSGGAERYGYTF. The rearrangement links TRBV18 to TRBJ1-2, with D tentatively TRBD1 (6 bases). Germline V gives CDR1 KGHSH, CDR2 LQKENI. V shed 5 bases and J shed 5 bases, with 30 bases lying between them. CDR3 size: 19 residues.